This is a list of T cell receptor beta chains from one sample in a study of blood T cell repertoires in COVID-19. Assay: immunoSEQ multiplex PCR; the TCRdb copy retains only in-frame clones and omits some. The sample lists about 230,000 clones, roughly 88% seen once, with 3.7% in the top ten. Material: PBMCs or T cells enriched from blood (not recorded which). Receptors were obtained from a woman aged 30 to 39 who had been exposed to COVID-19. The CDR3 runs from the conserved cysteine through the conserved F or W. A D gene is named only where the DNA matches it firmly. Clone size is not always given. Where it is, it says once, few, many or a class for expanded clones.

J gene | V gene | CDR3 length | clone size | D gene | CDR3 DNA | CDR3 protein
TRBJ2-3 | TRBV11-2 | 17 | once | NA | TGTGCCAGCAGCTTAGTGGCGGGACGGGTGTCCACAGATACGCAGTATTTT | CASSLVAGRVSTDTQYF
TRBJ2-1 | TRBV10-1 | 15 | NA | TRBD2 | TGCGCCAGCAGTCGACTAGCGGGATCCTACAATGAGCAGTTCTTC | CASSRLAGSYNEQFF
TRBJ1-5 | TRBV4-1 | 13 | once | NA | TGCGCCAGCAGCCAAGTAAGGGGAAAAGCCCAGCATTTT | CASSQVRGKAQHF
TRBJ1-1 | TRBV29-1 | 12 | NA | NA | TGCAGCGTTGATAGCGTGAACACTGAAGCTTTCTTT | CSVDSVNTEAFF
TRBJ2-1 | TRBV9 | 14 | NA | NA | TGTGCCAGCAGCGTGTACAGCTCCTACAATGAGCAGTTCTTC | CASSVYSSYNEQFF
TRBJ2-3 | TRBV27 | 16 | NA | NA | TGTGCCAGCAGTTCAGCGCTGGGACTTCCTCGGGATACGCAGTATTTT | CASSSALGLPRDTQYF
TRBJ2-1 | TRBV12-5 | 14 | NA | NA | TGTGCTAGTGGTTTGGGGGCAGCCCTCAATGAGCAGTTCTTC | CASGLGAALNEQFF
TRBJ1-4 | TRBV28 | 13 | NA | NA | TGTGCCAGCAGTTCCGCAACTAATGAAAAACTGTTTTTT | CASSSATNEKLFF
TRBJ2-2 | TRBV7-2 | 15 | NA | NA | TGTGCCAGCAGCTTAGATCAGCGGATCACCGGGGAGCTGTTTTTT | CASSLDQRITGELFF
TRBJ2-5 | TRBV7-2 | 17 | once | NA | TGTGCCAGCAGCACTTATCGGGTCCAGCGGAACCAAGAGACCCAGTACTTC | CASSTYRVQRNQETQYF
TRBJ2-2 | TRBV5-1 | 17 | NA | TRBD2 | TGCGCCAGCAGCTCCACGACTAGCGGGAGTCCCACCGGGGAGCTGTTTTTT | CASSSTTSGSPTGELFF
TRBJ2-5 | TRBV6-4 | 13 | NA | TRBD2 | TGTGCCAGCAGTATTCTAGCGGGAGAGACCCAGTACTTC | CASSILAGETQYF
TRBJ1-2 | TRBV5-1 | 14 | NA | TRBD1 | TGCGCCAGCAGCCAGCAGACAGGGGGGAGCGGCTACACCTTC | CASSQQTGGSGYTF
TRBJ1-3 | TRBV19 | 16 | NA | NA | TGTGCCAGTAGTATGATTGGGGGGAACGCTGGAAACACCATATATTTT | CASSMIGGNAGNTIYF
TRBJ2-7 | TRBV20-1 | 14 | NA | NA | TGCAGTGCTAGTGGGGATTGGAGGTACTACGAGCAGTACTTC | CSASGDWRYYEQYF
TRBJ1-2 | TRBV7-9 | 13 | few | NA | TGTGCCAGCAGCTTTGGTGGGAGGTATGGCTACACCTTC | CASSFGGRYGYTF
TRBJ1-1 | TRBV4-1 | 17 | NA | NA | TGCGCCAGCAGCCATCGCGACGGAGGTTACATGAACACTGAAGCTTTCTTT | CASSHRDGGYMNTEAFF
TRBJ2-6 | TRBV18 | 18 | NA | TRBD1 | TGTGCCAGCTCACCAGGCAGGACAGGGGCGGAGGGGGCCAACGTCCTGACTTTC | CASSPGRTGAEGANVLTF
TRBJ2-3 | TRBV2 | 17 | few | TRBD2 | TGTGCCAGCAACCCACAACTAGCGGGGTCGTTCACAGATACGCAGTATTTT | CASNPQLAGSFTDTQYF
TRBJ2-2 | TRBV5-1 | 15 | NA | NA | TGCGCCAGCAGCGCCAAGCAGCGAAACACCGGGGAGCTGTTTTTT | CASSAKQRNTGELFF
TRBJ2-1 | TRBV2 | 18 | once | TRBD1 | TGTGCCAGCAGGGGTCCCGGGACAGGGAGGGACACCTACAATGAGCAGTTCTTC | CASRGPGTGRDTYNEQFF
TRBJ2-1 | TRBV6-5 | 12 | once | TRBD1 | TGTGCCAGCAGTCGGACAGGGAATGAGCAGTTCTTC | CASSRTGNEQFF
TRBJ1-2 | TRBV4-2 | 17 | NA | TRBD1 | TGTGCCAGCAGCCAAGGTGTGGGACAGGGGTACCTCTATGGCTACACCTTC | CASSQGVGQGYLYGYTF
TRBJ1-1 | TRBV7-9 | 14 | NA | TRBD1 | TGTGCCAGCAGCCTGACAGGGATGAACACTGAAGCTTTCTTT | CASSLTGMNTEAFF
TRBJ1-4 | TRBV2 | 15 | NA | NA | TGTGCCAGCAGTGAAGACAGGGTGACTAATGAAAAACTGTTTTTT | CASSEDRVTNEKLFF
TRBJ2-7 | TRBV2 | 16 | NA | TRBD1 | TGTGCCAGCAATGATCGGGAAGGACAGGGTACCGACGAGCAGTACTTC | CASNDREGQGTDEQYF
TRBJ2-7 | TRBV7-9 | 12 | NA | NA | TGTGCCAGCAGCTTATACAGGGACGAGCAGTACTTC | CASSLYRDEQYF
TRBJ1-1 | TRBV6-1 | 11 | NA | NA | TGTGCCAGCAGTGAAGTCTCTGAAGCTTTCTTT | CASSEVSEAFF
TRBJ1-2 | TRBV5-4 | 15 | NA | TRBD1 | TGTGCCAGCAGCTGGGCTGCACAGGGGGCGCGAGGCTACACCTTC | CASSWAAQGARGYTF
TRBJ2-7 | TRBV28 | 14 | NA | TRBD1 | TGTGCCAGCACCTTAGGACAGGGGAGCTACGAGCAGTACTTC | CASTLGQGSYEQYF
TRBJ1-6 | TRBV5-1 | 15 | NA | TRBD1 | TGCGCCAGCAGCTTGGGACAGGGCAATAATTCACCCCTCCACTTT | CASSLGQGNNSPLHF
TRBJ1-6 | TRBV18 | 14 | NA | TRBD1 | TGTGCCAGCTCAAACCGGGACAGGAATTCACCCCTCCACTTT | CASSNRDRNSPLHF
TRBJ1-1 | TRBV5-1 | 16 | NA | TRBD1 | TGCGCCAGCAGCCTAAAAGGACAGGGAAGTAACACTGAAGCTTTCTTT | CASSLKGQGSNTEAFF
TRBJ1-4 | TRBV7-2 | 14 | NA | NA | TGTGCCAGCAGTTACGGAGGCAATAATGAAAAACTGTTTTTT | CASSYGGNNEKLFF
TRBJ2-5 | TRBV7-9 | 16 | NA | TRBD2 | TGTGCCAGCAGTACCATCAGCGGGAGGGCCGTCGGGACCCAGTACTTC | CASSTISGRAVGTQYF
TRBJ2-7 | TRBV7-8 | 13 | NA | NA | TGTGCCAGCAGCTACGGACAGACCTACGAGCAGTACTTC | CASSYGQTYEQYF
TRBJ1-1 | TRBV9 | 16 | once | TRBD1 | TGTGCCAGCAGCGTAGTACAGGGGAGTTGGAACACTGAAGCTTTCTTT | CASSVVQGSWNTEAFF
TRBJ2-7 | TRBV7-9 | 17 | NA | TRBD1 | TGTGCCAGCAGCCTTACCCCGCCCGGGACAGTTTCCTACGAGCAGTACTTC | CASSLTPPGTVSYEQYF
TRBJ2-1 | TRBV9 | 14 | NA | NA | TGTGCCAGCAGCGTGCACTCGGGGGTCTATGAGCAGTTCTTC | CASSVHSGVYEQFF
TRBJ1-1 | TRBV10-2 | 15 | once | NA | TGCGCCAGCAGTGAGTCGAGGGCGAAGGGCACTGAAGCTTTCTTT | CASSESRAKGTEAFF
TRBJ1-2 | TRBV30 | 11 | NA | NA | TGTGCCTGGCAACATTCATATGGCTACACCTTC | CAWQHSYGYTF
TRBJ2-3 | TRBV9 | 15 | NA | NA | TGTGCCAGCAGCGTATCCCGGTCCGACACAGATACGCAGTATTTT | CASSVSRSDTDTQYF
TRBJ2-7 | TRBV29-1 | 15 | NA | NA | TGCAGCGTTGGAAGGGACACCGGTGTAGTCTACGAGCAGTACTTC | CSVGRDTGVVYEQYF
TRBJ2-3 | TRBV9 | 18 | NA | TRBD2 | TGTGCCAGCAGCGTAGAGGGCGGGAGGGTGGATTTAAGGGATACGCAGTATTTT | CASSVEGGRVDLRDTQYF
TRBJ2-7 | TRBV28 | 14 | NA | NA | TGTGCCAGCAGTTTAAATACGAGCCCAGGAGGGGAGTACTTC | CASSLNTSPGGEYF
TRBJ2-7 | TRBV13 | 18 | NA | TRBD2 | TGTGCCAGCAGCTTACTGATAGCGGGAGCGGTTCCTTCTTCCGAGCAGTACTTC | CASSLLIAGAVPSSEQYF
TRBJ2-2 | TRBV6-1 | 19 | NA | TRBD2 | TGTGCCAGCAGTGACACTCTCCTTGGACTAGCGGCGAACACCGGGGAGCTGTTTTTT | CASSDTLLGLAANTGELFF
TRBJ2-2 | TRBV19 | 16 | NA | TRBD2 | TGTGCCAGTAGTATAGTAGGCGGGGGGCCCCCCGGGGAGCTGTTTTTT | CASSIVGGGPPGELFF
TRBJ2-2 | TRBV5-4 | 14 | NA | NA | TGTGCCAGCAGCCCTAACGCGAACACCGGGGAGCTGTTTTTT | CASSPNANTGELFF
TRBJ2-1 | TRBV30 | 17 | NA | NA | TGTGCCTGGAGTGTACTCCCTAGCGAGAGCTCCTACAATGAGCAGTTCTTC | CAWSVLPSESSYNEQFF
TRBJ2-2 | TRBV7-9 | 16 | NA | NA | TGTGCCAGCAGCTCTCAAAACAGGATCAACACCGGGGAGCTGTTTTTT | CASSSQNRINTGELFF
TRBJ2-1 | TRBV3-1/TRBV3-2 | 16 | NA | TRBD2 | TGTGCCAGCAGCCAAGTAGTCCGACTAGCGGACAATGAGCAGTTCTTC | CASSQVVRLADNEQFF